This TCR beta chain derives from a study of regulatory dendritic cells for organ transplantation. Measured with immunoSEQ multiplex PCR; TCRdb has only the in-frame clones, and not every one. Seen here are about 20,000 clones, more than 60% observed once, and the top ten hold 2.5% to 4%. Sorted T cells were CFSE-labeled and cultured 4 to 5 days with allogeneic regulatory or mature dendritic cells at 1:10. FACS sorted CD4+ or CD8+ T cells into CD45RA+ naive and CD45RO+ memory. A word on this clone: Antigen specificity is unknown.

This sequence originates from a human donor in good health. Source material: memory CD4+ T cells from blood cultured with regulatory dendritic cells. Subset: CD45RO+ memory T cells.

In DNA form, the CDR3 reads TGTGCCAGCATGTTTGGGACGGACAATGAGCAGTTCTTC. It encodes CASMFGTDNEQFF. The rearrangement uses TRBV28 and TRBJ2-1; the D call may be TRBD1 or TRBD2 (5 bases each). Germline CDR1 reads MDHEN; CDR2 reads SYDVKM. This CDR3 has 13 residues. Trimming took off 7 bases at V and 5 bases at J, with 12 bases between the two ends.